Presented here are 21 T cell receptor beta chains from one specimen sequenced in a study of blood T cell repertoires in COVID-19. Here immunoSEQ multiplex PCR was the method, and the copy in TCRdb shows in-frame clones only, minus some. The table lists about 230,000 clones, nearly 90% of them singletons, with more than 10% in the top ten. Sequenced material: peripheral blood. Receptors originate from a woman in her late teens or twenties who had recovered from COVID-19.

The V call is TRBV13, the J call TRBJ2-1; 7 bases are shared with TRBD1. The V segment lost 5 bases and the J segment 15 bases; nucleotides outside the gene matches: 7. Per the germline V gene, CDR1 is PRHDT and CDR2 is FYEKMQ (reference sequence). The length of the CDR3 is 11 residues. The CDR3 loop reads CASSIRTGPFF. The DNA of the CDR3 is TGTGCCAGCAGCATAAGGACAGGACCGTTCTTC.

V usage is TRBV6-5 and J usage is TRBJ1-5, with 8 bases that match TRBD1. The ends lost 6 bases at V and 7 bases at J; junction bases unmatched: 8. This CDR3 comprises 14 residues. CDR1 is MNHEY, CDR2 SVGAGI, per germline. The CDR3 is CASRAGDRGQPQHF. The DNA for the CDR3 is TGTGCCAGCAGGGCAGGAGACAGGGGACAGCCCCAGCATTTT.

The chain joins TRBV18 to TRBJ2-1; TRBD1 agrees at 7 bases. The V gene's germline CDR1 is KGHSH and CDR2 LQKENI. Losses at the gene ends were 3 bases for V and 3 bases for J; bases not matched to a gene: 5. The CDR3 extends over 15 amino acids. In DNA form, the CDR3 reads TGTGCCAGCTCACCGGGGGACAGCTACTACAATGAGCAGTTCTTC. Translation: CASSPGDSYYNEQFF.

The genes are TRBV15 and TRBJ1-1; unclear D gene. This CDR3 comprises 15 residues. The ends were cut back, 3 bases at V and 0 bases at J, with 11 bases in the middle. From germline, CDR1 is LNHNV and CDR2 YYDKDF (reference sequence). The CDR3: CATSSDSELNTEAFF. The CDR3 DNA sequence: TGTGCCACCAGCAGCGATTCCGAGCTGAACACTGAAGCTTTCTTT.

The genes are TRBV5-4 and TRBJ2-1; 13 positions match TRBD2. The germline CDR1 and CDR2 sequences are SGHNT and YYREEE (reference sequence). J lost 5 bases, V lost 1 base, and 6 bases had no gene match. This CDR3 contains 17 residues. CDR3 amino acids: CASSLSSGLAGDNEQFF. The CDR3 DNA is TGTGCCAGCAGCTTGTCGTCAGGACTAGCGGGAGACAATGAGCAGTTCTTC.

V and J are TRBV21-1 and TRBJ2-7; the table calls TRBD2, which could not be checked here. TRBV21-1 is tagged as a pseudogene. The CDR3 consists of 18 residues. This chain's CDR3 is CASSKASGPLPLLNEQYF. CDR3 in DNA: TGTGCCAGCAGCAAAGCAAGCGGGCCTCTCCCCCTACTTAACGAGCAGTACTTC.

This chain uses TRBV28 with TRBJ2-1, with D hard to call. V was cut by 0 bases and J by 4 bases, with 13 bases left in between. Per germline, CDR1 MDHEN and CDR2 SYDVKM. This CDR3 has 16 amino acids. In DNA, the CDR3 is TGTGCCAGCAGTTTATGGGCAGGCAACGCTTACAATGAGCAGTTCTTC. Residues: CASSLWAGNAYNEQFF. The whole variable domain, filled in from reference TRBV28 and TRBJ2-1, reads DVKVTQSSRYLVKRTGEKVFLECVQDMDHENMFWYRQDPGLGLRLIYFSYDVKMKEKGDIPEGYSVSREKKERFSLILESASTNQTSMYLCASSLWAGNAYNEQFFGPGTRLTVL.

The V call is TRBV4-3, the J call TRBJ1-3, with D uncertain. The CDR3 totals 15 residues. With 0 bases removed from V and 0 bases from J, the gap between germline ends came to 6 bases. CDR1 is LGHNA, CDR2 YSLEER, per germline. CDR3 region: CASSQDLASGNTIYF. Here the CDR3 DNA reads TGCGCCAGCAGCCAAGATTTGGCCTCTGGAAACACCATATATTTT.

The CDR3 here is CASSLRGNANTGELFF. CDR3 DNA: TGTGCCAGCAGCTTAAGAGGGAACGCGAACACCGGGGAGCTGTTTTTT. The chain joins TRBV7-3 to TRBJ2-2, with D perhaps TRBD2 (5 bases). This CDR3 spans 16 amino acids. Trimming cost V 1 base and J 0 bases, with 9 bases left between them. Germline V gene sequence: CDR1 SGHTA, CDR2 FQGTGA. Filled out from reference TRBV7-3 and TRBJ2-2, the complete variable domain reads GAGVSQTPSNKVTEKGKYVELRCDPISGHTALYWYRQSLGQGPEFLIYFQGTGAADDSGLPNDRFFAVRPEGSVSTLKIQRTERGDSAVYLCASSLRGNANTGELFFGEGSRLTVL.

This CDR3 is CASSLSQREKSEQFF. In DNA form, the CDR3 reads TGTGCCAGCAGTTTATCCCAGCGGGAGAAAAGTGAGCAGTTCTTC. The V call is TRBV27, the J call TRBJ2-1; 8 bases match TRBD2. Germline CDR1 and CDR2: MNHEY and SMNVEV (reference sequence). V dropped 0 bases and J dropped 9; count of bases not matched to a gene: 7. The CDR3 has 15 residues.

Of note for this clone: It is unclear where the CDR3 begins or ends on the DNA, so no DNA is shown, and the CDR3 is as TCRdb lists it. CDR3 sequence reads: CASSLFGTGSDKEFF. The chain combines TRBV5-1 with TRBJ2-1; the tabulated D call, TRBD1, remains unverified against the DNA. Germline CDR1 is SGHRS and CDR2 is YFSETQ. A total of 15 residues make up the CDR3, ends included.

This clone came up once. This chain links TRBV5-8 with TRBJ2-1; maybe TRBD1 (6 bases). Deletions cut 0 bases from V and 8 bases from J, with 15 bases between. Per the germline V gene, CDR1 is SGHTS and CDR2 is YDEGEE. This CDR3 has 15 amino acids. The CDR3 region is CASSLGQVTSDEQFF. As DNA, the CDR3 is TGTGCCAGCAGCTTGGGACAGGTAACTTCGGATGAGCAGTTCTTC.

This chain joins TRBV6-5 and TRBJ2-1; 8 nucleotides line up with TRBD2. The V and J ends lost 6 bases and 5 bases, in that order; junction bases with no gene match: 9. This CDR3 comprises 15 residues. Germline loops: CDR1 MNHEY, CDR2 SVGAGI. CDR3 sequence reads: CASSLRLATNNEQFF. In DNA, the CDR3 is TGTGCCAGCAGCCTCAGACTAGCGACTAACAATGAGCAGTTCTTC.

The genes are TRBV5-1 and TRBJ1-2; possible D gene TRBD1, 5 bases. V gave up 3 bases and J gave up 5 bases, with 17 bases separating them. Germline V lookup: CDR1 SGHRS, CDR2 YFSETQ. The CDR3 contains 15 residues. CDR3 nucleotides: TGCGCCAGCAGCTCGGAAACGGGACTGTTTTATGGCTACACCTTC. Translated, it gives CASSSETGLFYGYTF. Drawing the rest from reference TRBV5-1 and TRBJ1-2, the complete variable domain is KAGVTQTPRYLIKTRGQQVTLSCSPISGHRSVSWYQQTPGQGLQFLFEYFSETQRNKGNFPGRFSGRQFSNSRSEMNVSTLELGDSALYLCASSSETGLFYGYTFGSGTRLTVV.

This clone has just one count. The chain couples TRBV3-1 (or the pseudogene TRBV3-2) to TRBJ2-1; D remains unclear. V lost 2 bases, J lost 13 bases, and 9 bases lay in between. CDR3 size: 11 residues. The V gene's germline CDR1 is LGHDT and CDR2 YNNKEL (reference sequence). The CDR3 nucleotides are TGTGCCAGCAGCCAATCCGAAACTCAGTTCTTC. Amino acids: CASSQSETQFF.

The sample holds a few counts of this clone. The chain couples TRBV12-5 to TRBJ2-7; TRBD1 matches 8 bases. This CDR3 contains 15 residues. Germline assignment: CDR1 LGHNT and CDR2 FRNRAP. J was trimmed by 5 bases and V by 7 bases; bases with no gene match: 13. CDR3 region: CASALVGQGIDEQYF. The CDR3 coding sequence is TGTGCTAGTGCCCTGGTCGGACAGGGAATAGACGAGCAGTACTTC.

The rearrangement joins TRBV7-9 to TRBJ2-7; TRBD1 matches at 10 bases. Germline lookup yields CDR1 SEHNR and CDR2 FQNEAQ (reference sequence). Trimming at V came to 5 bases and at J to 1 base, leaving 5 bases not matched to a gene. The CDR3 has 15 amino acids. The CDR3 DNA sequence: TGTGCCAGCAGCCCTAGGGACAGGGGATCCTACGAGCAGTACTTC. Translated: CASSPRDRGSYEQYF.

The rearrangement uses TRBV9 and TRBJ2-2; TRBD2 matches 9 bases. J lost 1 base, V lost 5 bases, and 6 bases had no gene match. CDR1 is SGDLS, CDR2 YYNGEE, per germline. There are 16 residues in the CDR3. Here the CDR3 reads CASRIAGDGNTGELFF. CDR3 nucleotide sequence: TGTGCCAGCAGGATAGCGGGAGACGGGAACACCGGGGAGCTGTTTTTT.

This chain connects TRBV29-1 to TRBJ1-2; 8 bases agree with TRBD1. The CDR3 has 14 residues. With V trimmed by 4 bases and J by 3 bases, 7 bases remained unmatched. CDR1 is SQVTM, CDR2 ANQGSEA, per germline. The CDR3 DNA reads TGCAGCGTTGTTTCAACAGGGGGGGACTATGGCTACACCTTC. Protein product: CSVVSTGGDYGYTF.

The chain carries TRBV6-2 or TRBV6-3 and TRBJ2-5; 7 nucleotides match TRBD2. The ends lost 2 bases at V and 9 bases at J; junction bases unmatched: 12. This CDR3 has 15 residues. Germline V CDR1 and CDR2: MNHEY, SVGEGT. CDR3 residues: CASSYAGLRDWSQYF. CDR3 bases: TGTGCCAGCAGTTACGCGGGACTAAGGGACTGGTCCCAGTACTTC.

The chain recombines TRBV18 with TRBJ2-5; unclear D gene. The germline gives CDR1 KGHSH, CDR2 LQKENI. Trimming shortened V by 3 bases and J by 5 bases, and 13 bases separated the two germline ends. The length of the CDR3 is 14 residues. The CDR3, as DNA: TGTGCCAGCTCACCGGGCCTAATGCTGGAGACCCAGTACTTC. Its translation is CASSPGLMLETQYF.